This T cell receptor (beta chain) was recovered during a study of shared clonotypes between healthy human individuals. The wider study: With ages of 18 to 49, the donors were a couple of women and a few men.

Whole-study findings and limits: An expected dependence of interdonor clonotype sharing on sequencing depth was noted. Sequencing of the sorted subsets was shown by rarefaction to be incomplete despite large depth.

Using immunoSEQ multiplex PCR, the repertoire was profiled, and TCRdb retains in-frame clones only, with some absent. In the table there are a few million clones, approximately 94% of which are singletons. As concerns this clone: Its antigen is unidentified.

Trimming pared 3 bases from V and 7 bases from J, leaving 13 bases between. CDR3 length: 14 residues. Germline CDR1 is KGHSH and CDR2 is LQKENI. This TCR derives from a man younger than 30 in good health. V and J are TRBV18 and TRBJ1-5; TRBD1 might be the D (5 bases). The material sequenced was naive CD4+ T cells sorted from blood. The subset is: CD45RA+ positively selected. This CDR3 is CASSPADSWQPQHF. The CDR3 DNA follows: TGTGCCAGCTCACCGGCAGACAGTTGGCAGCCCCAGCATTTT.